This paragraph reports one TCR beta chain. Its specificity is unknown. Measured with immunoSEQ multiplex PCR; TCRdb has only the in-frame clones, and not every one. This table holds about 100,000 clones, 88% found once. This entry is derived from a study of identifying expanded T cells in peripheral blood. General study findings and limits: Over two and four weeks, about 15 and 18 clones changed, versus approximately 1.2 between replicates.

The CDR3 has 14 residues. Germline V CDR1 and CDR2: SGHDN, FVKESK. Trimming took off 4 bases at V and 5 bases at J, with 11 bases between the two ends. The sample consisted of blood. The chain couples TRBV14 to TRBJ1-4; no clear D gene. The sequence was collected from a person between 18 and 69 years old in good health. The CDR3: CASSRLALNEKLFF. In DNA, the CDR3 is TGTGCCAGCAGCCGGTTGGCCCTGAATGAAAAACTGTTTTTT.